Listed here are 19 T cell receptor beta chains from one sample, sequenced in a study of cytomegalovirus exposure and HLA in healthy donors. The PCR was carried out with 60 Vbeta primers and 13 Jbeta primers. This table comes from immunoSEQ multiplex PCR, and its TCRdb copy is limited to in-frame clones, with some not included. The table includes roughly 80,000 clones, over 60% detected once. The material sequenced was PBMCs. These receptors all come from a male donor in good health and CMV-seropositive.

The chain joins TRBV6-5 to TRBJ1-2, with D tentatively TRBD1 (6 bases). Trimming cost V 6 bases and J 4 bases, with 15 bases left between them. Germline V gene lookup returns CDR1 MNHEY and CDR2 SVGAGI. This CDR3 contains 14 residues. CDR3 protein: CASSRTAGPYGYTF. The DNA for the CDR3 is TGTGCCAGCAGCCGGACAGCCGGGCCCTATGGCTACACCTTC.

CDR3 DNA: TGTGCCAGCAGCAAGGGCATCGGGGGGAATCAGCCCCAGCATTTT. This translates into CASSKGIGGNQPQHF. The V and J genes are TRBV6-5 and TRBJ1-5; maybe TRBD1 (5 bases). There are 15 residues in the CDR3. Trimming took 6 bases from V and 4 from J, leaving 16 bases between them. The germline V gene encodes CDR1 MNHEY and CDR2 SVGAGI.

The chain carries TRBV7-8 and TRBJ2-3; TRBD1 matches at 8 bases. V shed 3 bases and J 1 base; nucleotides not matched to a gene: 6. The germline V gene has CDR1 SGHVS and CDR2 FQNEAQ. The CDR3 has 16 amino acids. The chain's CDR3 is CASSLDRARGTDTQYF. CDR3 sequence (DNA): TGTGCCAGCAGCTTGGACAGGGCTCGGGGCACAGATACGCAGTATTTT.

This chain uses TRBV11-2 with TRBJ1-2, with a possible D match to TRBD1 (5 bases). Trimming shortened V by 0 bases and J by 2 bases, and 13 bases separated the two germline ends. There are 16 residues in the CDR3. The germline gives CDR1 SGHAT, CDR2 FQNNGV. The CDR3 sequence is CASSLEGGVPNYGYTF. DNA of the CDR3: TGTGCCAGCAGCTTAGAGGGGGGAGTCCCCAACTATGGCTACACCTTC.

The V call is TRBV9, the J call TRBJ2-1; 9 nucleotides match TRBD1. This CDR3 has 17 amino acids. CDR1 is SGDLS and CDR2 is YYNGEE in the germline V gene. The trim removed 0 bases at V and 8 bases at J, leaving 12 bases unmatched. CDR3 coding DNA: TGTGCCAGCAGCGTAGTCCCTAGGACAGGGGCTACGGATGAGCAGTTCTTC. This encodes CASSVVPRTGATDEQFF. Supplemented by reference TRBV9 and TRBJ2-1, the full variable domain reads DSGVTQTPKHLITATGQRVTLRCSPRSGDLSVYWYQQSLDQGLQFLIQYYNGEERAKGNILERFSAQQFPDLHSELNLSSLELGDSALYFCASSVVPRTGATDEQFFGPGTRLTVL.

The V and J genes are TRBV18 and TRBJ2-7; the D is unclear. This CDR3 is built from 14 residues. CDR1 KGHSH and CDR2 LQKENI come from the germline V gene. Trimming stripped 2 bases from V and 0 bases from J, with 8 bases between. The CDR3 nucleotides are TGTGCCAGCTCACCAACCTCTATCTCCTACGAGCAGTACTTC. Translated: CASSPTSISYEQYF.

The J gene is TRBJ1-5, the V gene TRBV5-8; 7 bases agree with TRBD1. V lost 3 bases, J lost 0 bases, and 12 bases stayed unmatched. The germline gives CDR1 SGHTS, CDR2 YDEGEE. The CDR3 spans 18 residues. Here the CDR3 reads CASSSSDRAHYSNQPQHF. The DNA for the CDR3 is TGTGCCAGCAGCTCCAGCGACAGGGCGCACTATAGCAATCAGCCCCAGCATTTT. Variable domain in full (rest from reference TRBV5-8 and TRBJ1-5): EAGVTQSPTHLIKTRGQQATLRCSPISGHTSVYWYQQALGLGLQFLLWYDEGEERNRGNFPPRFSGRQFPNYSSELNVNALELEDSALYLCASSSSDRAHYSNQPQHFGDGTRLSIL.

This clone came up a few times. CDR3 sequence (DNA): TGTGCCAGCAGCCAAGTGGCGGGAGCTTACAATGAGCAGTTCTTC. This encodes CASSQVAGAYNEQFF. V gene TRBV14 combines with J gene TRBJ2-1; 7 bases map to TRBD2. This CDR3 has 15 amino acids. The V gene's germline CDR1 is SGHDN and CDR2 FVKESK. V lost 1 base, J lost 4 bases, and 4 bases stayed unmatched.

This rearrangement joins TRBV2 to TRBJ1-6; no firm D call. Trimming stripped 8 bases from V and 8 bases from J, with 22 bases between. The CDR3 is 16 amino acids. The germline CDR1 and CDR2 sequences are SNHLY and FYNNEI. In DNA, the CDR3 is TGTGCCAGCCCAAAAAAGGGTCGGGGAAGAGATTCACCCCTCCACTTT. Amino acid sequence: CASPKKGRGRDSPLHF.

The CDR3, as DNA: TGTGCCAGCAGCGTAGGACAGGAATCCACAGATACGCAGTATTTT. This sequence encodes CASSVGQESTDTQYF. This chain uses TRBV9 with TRBJ2-3; maybe TRBD1 (6 bases). Per the germline V gene, CDR1 is SGDLS and CDR2 is YYNGEE. With 0 bases removed from V and 2 bases from J, the gap between germline ends came to 10 bases. The CDR3 is 15 amino acids.

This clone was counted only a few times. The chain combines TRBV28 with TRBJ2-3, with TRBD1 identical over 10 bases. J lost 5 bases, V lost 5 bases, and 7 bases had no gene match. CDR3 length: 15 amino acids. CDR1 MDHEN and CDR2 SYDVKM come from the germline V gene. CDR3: CASSDRDRGGDTQYF. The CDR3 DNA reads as TGTGCCAGCAGTGACCGGGACAGGGGCGGAGATACGCAGTATTTT.

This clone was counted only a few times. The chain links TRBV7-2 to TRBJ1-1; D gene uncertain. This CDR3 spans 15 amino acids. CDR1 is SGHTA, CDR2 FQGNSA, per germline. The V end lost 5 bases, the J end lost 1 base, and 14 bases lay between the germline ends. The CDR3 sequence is CASSAFDLSNTEAFF. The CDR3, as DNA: TGTGCCAGCAGCGCATTTGACTTATCGAACACTGAAGCTTTCTTT.

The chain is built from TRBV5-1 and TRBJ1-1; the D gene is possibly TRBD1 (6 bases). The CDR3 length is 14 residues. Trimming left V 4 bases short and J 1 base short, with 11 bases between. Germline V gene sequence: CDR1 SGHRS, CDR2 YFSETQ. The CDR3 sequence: CASSPRQANTEAFF. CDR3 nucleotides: TGCGCCAGCAGCCCCCGACAGGCGAACACTGAAGCTTTCTTT.

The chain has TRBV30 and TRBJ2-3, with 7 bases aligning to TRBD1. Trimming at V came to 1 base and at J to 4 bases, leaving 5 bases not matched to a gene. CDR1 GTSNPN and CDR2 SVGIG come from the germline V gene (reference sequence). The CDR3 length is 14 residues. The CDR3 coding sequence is TGTGCCTGGAGTGAACAGGGGATAGCAGATACGCAGTATTTT. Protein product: CAWSEQGIADTQYF.

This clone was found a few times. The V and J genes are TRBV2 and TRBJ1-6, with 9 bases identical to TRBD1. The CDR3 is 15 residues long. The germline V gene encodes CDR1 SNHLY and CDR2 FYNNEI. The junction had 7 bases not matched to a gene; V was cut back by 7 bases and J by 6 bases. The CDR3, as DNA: TGTGCCAGCACCAGGTCGGGACAGGGTAATTCACCCCTCCACTTT. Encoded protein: CASTRSGQGNSPLHF.

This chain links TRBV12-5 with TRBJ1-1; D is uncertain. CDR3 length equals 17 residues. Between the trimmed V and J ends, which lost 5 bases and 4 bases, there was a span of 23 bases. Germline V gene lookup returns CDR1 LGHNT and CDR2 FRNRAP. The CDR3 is CASGPPGWPAGVTEAFF. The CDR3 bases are TGTGCTAGTGGTCCCCCGGGGTGGCCCGCTGGGGTCACTGAAGCTTTCTTT.

The CDR3 is CASSYSWRGITGELFF. The CDR3 DNA reads TGTGCCAGCAGTTACTCCTGGCGGGGGATCACCGGGGAGCTGTTTTTT. The chain combines TRBV6-6 with TRBJ2-2; 7 positions agree with TRBD2. The CDR3 sequence is 16 residues long. Germline CDR1 reads MNHNY; CDR2 reads SVGAGI (reference sequence). The J segment lost 4 bases and the V segment lost 0 bases, leaving 5 bases of the junction unmatched.

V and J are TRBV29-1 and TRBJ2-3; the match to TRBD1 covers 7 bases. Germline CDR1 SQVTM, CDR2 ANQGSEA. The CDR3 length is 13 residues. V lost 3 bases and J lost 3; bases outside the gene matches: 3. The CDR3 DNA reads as TGCAGCGTTGACCAGGGGGTTACAGATACGCAGTATTTT. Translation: CSVDQGVTDTQYF.

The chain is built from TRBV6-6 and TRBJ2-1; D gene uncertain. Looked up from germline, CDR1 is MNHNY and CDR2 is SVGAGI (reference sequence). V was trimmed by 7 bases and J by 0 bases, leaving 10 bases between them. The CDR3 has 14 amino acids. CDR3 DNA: TGTGCCAGCAACCTACGGAGCTCCTACAATGAGCAGTTCTTC. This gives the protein CASNLRSSYNEQFF.